Listed below are T cell receptor beta chains from one sample, sequenced in a study of Tregs in tolerant kidney transplant recipients. Here immunoSEQ multiplex PCR was the method, and the copy in TCRdb shows in-frame clones only, minus some. The sample includes tens of thousands of clones, roughly nine tenths of them seen just once. This material consisted of CD4+ T cells from blood, taken before the transplant. These receptors all stem from a human donor who received a combined kidney and bone marrow transplant. CDR3s include the opening cysteine and the closing phenylalanine or tryptophan. A D gene is named only where the DNA matches it firmly. Clone size, where shown, is once, few, many, or a class for clones that have expanded.

J | size | D | V | DNA | CDR3
TRBJ1-4 | - | - | TRBV7-8 | TGTGCCAGCAGCTTAAGTCGCGATGAAAAACTGTTTTTT | CASSLSRDEKLFF
TRBJ2-5 | - | TRBD2 | TRBV7-3 | TGTGCCAGCAGCTCCGGGGGGTACCAAGAGACCCAGTACTTC | CASSSGGYQETQYF
TRBJ2-7 | - | - | TRBV27 | TGTGCCAGCAGTTTATTTTTGAGCAGGCCTGCCGAGCAGTACTTC | CASSLFLSRPAEQYF
TRBJ1-5 | - | - | TRBV5-3 | TGTGCCAGAAGCTCAAAAAATAGCAATCAGCCCCAGCATTTT | CARSSKNSNQPQHF
TRBJ2-1 | - | TRBD2 | TRBV5-1 | TGCGCCAGCAGCTTGAGTGGCGTAGCGGGACAACGGGATGAGCAGTTCTTC | CASSLSGVAGQRDEQFF
TRBJ2-7 | - | TRBD1 | TRBV6-5 | TGTGCCAGCAGACGACAGGGGGCGCGGCACGAGCAGTACTTC | CASRRQGARHEQYF
TRBJ1-5 | - | TRBD1 | TRBV6-1 | TGTGCCAGCAGTGACCCTCGGTGGGACAGCCCGAATTTT | CASSDPRWDSPNF
TRBJ2-5 | - | TRBD2 | TRBV4-2 | TGTGCCAGCAGCCAAGAAACTAGCGGGAGTGAGACCCAGTACTTC | CASSQETSGSETQYF
TRBJ1-4 | - | - | TRBV28 | TGTGCCAGCAGTCAGGGTGACACTAATGAAAAACTGTTTTTT | CASSQGDTNEKLFF
TRBJ1-4 | - | TRBD1 | TRBV4-3 | TGCGCCAGCAGCCAACACAGGGGGCACGGGGAAAAACTGTTTTTT | CASSQHRGHGEKLFF
TRBJ2-3 | - | - | TRBV2 | TGTGCCAGCACGCCTCCCCGACAGGCTTTCGGGAAGTGGGGAGACACAGATACGCAGTATTTT | CASTPPRQAFGKWGDTDTQYF
TRBJ2-7 | - | TRBD1 | TRBV2 | TGTGCCAGCAGTTTACCGGGACAGGGATACGAGCAGTACTTC | CASSLPGQGYEQYF
TRBJ2-7 | - | TRBD2 | TRBV6-1 | TGTGCCAGCTGGAGCGGGAGTGGGGACGAGCAGTACTTC | CASWSGSGDEQYF
TRBJ1-3 | - | - | TRBV18 | TGTGCCAGCTCACCTTCATTCTCTGGAAACACCATATATTTT | CASSPSFSGNTIYF
TRBJ2-6 | - | TRBD1 | TRBV28 | TGTGCCAGCAGCCAGTCACAGGGGAAGGCCAACGTCCTGACTTTC | CASSQSQGKANVLTF
TRBJ2-5 | - | - | TRBV9 | TGTGCCAGCAGCGCCGGGCGGGCGGAGACCCAGTACTTC | CASSAGRAETQYF
TRBJ2-1 | once | TRBD2 | TRBV7-3 | TGTGCCAGCAGCTTAAACAGCGGGAGTTCCCATGAGCAGTTCTTC | CASSLNSGSSHEQFF
TRBJ2-6 | once | TRBD2 | TRBV19 | TGTGCCAGTAGTATTCGGGAGGGGCTCTCTGGGGCCAACGTCCTGACTTTC | CASSIREGLSGANVLTF
TRBJ2-5 | - | - | TRBV7-2 | TGTGCCAGCAGCCCCCGGGAGACCCAGTACTTC | CASSPRETQYF
TRBJ2-3 | - | - | TRBV28 | TGTGCCAGCGGTACAGGGATAGATACGCAGTATTTT | CASGTGIDTQYF
TRBJ1-4 | - | TRBD1 | TRBV6-6 | TGTGCCAGCAGCCAGACGACAGGGAGTAATGAAAAACTGTTTTTT | CASSQTTGSNEKLFF
TRBJ2-7 | - | TRBD1 | TRBV5-1 | TGCGCCAGCAGCTTGGAAACTTACCAGGGACAGTTAGGCGAGCAGTACTTC | CASSLETYQGQLGEQYF
TRBJ2-1 | - | - | TRBV19 | TGTGCCAGTAGTATAGTGGGTGGAGGCAGAGAGCAGTTCTTC | CASSIVGGGREQFF
TRBJ2-7 | - | TRBD1 | TRBV13 | TGTGCCAGCAGGTCAGGGGGCGTCAGTACCTACGAGCAGTACTTC | CASRSGGVSTYEQYF
TRBJ2-5 | - | TRBD2 | TRBV6-5 | TGTGCCAGCAGTTACTCGAACAGCGGGAGTGGTGAGACCCAGTACTTC | CASSYSNSGSGETQYF
TRBJ2-3 | few | - | TRBV28 | TGTGCCAGCACCCTCGGACAAGGTTCTTTAGATACGCAGTATTTT | CASTLGQGSLDTQYF
TRBJ2-7 | few | TRBD2 | TRBV10-2 | TGCGCCGCTGGTAGCGGGAGCTACGAGCAGTACTTC | CAAGSGSYEQYF
TRBJ2-3 | once | TRBD2 | TRBV10-1 | TGCGCCAGCAGCGGACTAGAGGGGACAGATACGCAGTATTTT | CASSGLEGTDTQYF
TRBJ2-5 | - | - | TRBV7-3 | TGTGCCAGCAGCTCGAACGGAGGCCCGAATCAAGAGACCCAGTACTTC | CASSSNGGPNQETQYF
TRBJ1-3 | - | - | TRBV4-2 | TGTGCCAGCAGCGCTGTTAGTTCAGACATCTCTGGAAACACCATATATTTT | CASSAVSSDISGNTIYF
TRBJ2-7 | - | - | TRBV14 | TGTGCCAGCAGCCAACGGGGGACAGCCTACGAGCAGTACTTC | CASSQRGTAYEQYF
TRBJ1-1 | - | TRBD1 | TRBV7-9 | TGTGCCAGCAGTCATCCCTCGGACAGGGTGCATGAAGCTTTCTTT | CASSHPSDRVHEAFF
TRBJ2-1 | - | TRBD2 | TRBV10-1 | TGCGCCAGCAGTGAGTGGGCTAGCGGGAGGGTGTTCTTC | CASSEWASGRVFF
TRBJ2-2 | - | - | TRBV28 | TGTGCCAGCAGAGGGGCCGGGGAGCTGTTTTTT | CASRGAGELFF
TRBJ1-5 | - | TRBD1 | TRBV6-1 | TGTGCCAGCAGTGAAGGACGGGGTGTTTGGCGGACAGGGGGAAGACAGCCCCAGCATTTT | CASSEGRGVWRTGGRQPQHF
TRBJ1-4 | - | - | TRBV11-2 | TGTGCCAGCAGCTTCACCCGAGGGGAAAAACTGTTTTTT | CASSFTRGEKLFF
TRBJ2-1 | - | TRBD2 | TRBV2 | TGTGCCAGCACTCGACTAGCGGGAGTCGGCAATGAGCAGTTCTTC | CASTRLAGVGNEQFF
TRBJ2-1 | - | TRBD2 | TRBV5-1 | TGCGCCAGCAGCTTGGCGGGACTAGCAACGAATGAGCAGTTCTTC | CASSLAGLATNEQFF
TRBJ2-4 | - | TRBD2 | TRBV2 | TGTGCCAGCACCCGACTAGCTTCAGTGGCCAAAAACATTCAGTACTTC | CASTRLASVAKNIQYF
TRBJ1-5 | - | - | TRBV28 | TGTGCCAGCAGTTTGTCGGGTTTCAGCAATCAGCCCCAGCATTTT | CASSLSGFSNQPQHF
TRBJ1-2 | - | - | TRBV6-1 | TGTGCCAGCAGTGAATTAGGGGGGGGTGGCTACACCTTC | CASSELGGGGYTF